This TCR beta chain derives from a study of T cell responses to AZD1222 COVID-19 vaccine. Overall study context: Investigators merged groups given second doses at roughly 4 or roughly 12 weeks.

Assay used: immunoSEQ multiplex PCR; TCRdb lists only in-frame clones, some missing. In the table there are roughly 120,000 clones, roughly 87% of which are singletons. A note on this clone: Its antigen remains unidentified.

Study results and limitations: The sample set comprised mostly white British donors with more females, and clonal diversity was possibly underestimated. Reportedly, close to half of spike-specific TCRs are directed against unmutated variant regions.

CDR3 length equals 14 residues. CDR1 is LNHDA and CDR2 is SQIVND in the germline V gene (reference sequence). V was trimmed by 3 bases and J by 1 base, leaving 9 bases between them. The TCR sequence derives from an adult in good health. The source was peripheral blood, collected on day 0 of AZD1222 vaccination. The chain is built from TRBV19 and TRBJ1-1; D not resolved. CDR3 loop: CASSMSWGNTEAFF. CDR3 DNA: TGTGCCAGTAGTATGAGTTGGGGGAACACTGAAGCTTTCTTT.